This is a list of T cell receptor beta chains from one sample in a study of shared clonotypes between healthy human individuals. Only in-frame clones appear in the TCRdb table, and some are missing; sequencing was by immunoSEQ multiplex PCR. The table shows about 2.4 million clones, with under 95% occurring only once. Material: naive CD4+ T cells from PBMCs. The receptor source for this set is a young man in good health. Some clones in this sample may be carry-over from other donors' samples. The CDR3 runs from the conserved cysteine through the conserved F or W. D genes are given only for firm matches. Clone size is stated in some rows and not others, as once, few, many or a class when expanded.

length | J | size | V | D | CDR3 | DNA
15 | TRBJ2-1 | . | TRBV9 | . | CASSALGSSYNEQFF | TGTGCCAGCAGCGCCTTGGGATCCTCCTACAATGAGCAGTTCTTC
15 | TRBJ2-1 | . | TRBV21-1 | . | CASRPDRELKNEQFF | TGTGCCAGCAGACCCGACAGGGAATTAAAAAATGAGCAGTTCTTC
16 | TRBJ1-2 | . | TRBV7-8 | TRBD1 | CASSLAQSRDSSGYTF | TGTGCCAGCAGCCTAGCCCAATCCCGGGACAGCTCGGGCTACACCTTC
18 | TRBJ2-3 | . | TRBV9 | . | CASSVTGTSKSSTDTQYF | TGTGCCAGCAGCGTAACCGGCACCTCAAAGAGTAGCACAGATACGCAGTATTTT
14 | TRBJ2-7 | . | TRBV28 | TRBD2 | CASSPYSGGYEQYF | TGTGCCAGCAGCCCTTACAGCGGGGGCTACGAGCAGTACTTC
20 | TRBJ2-3 | once | TRBV28 | . | CASSLYTLITAPRITDTQYF | TGTGCCAGCAGTTTGTACACTCTCATAACCGCCCCCCGAATCACAGATACGCAGTATTTT
14 | TRBJ1-2 | . | TRBV27 | TRBD1 | CASSLNDRVGGYTF | TGTGCCAGCAGTTTAAACGACAGGGTGGGCGGCTACACCTTC
13 | TRBJ2-5 | . | TRBV5-1 | . | CASSRGVEETQYF | TGCGCCAGCAGCCGGGGTGTGGAAGAGACCCAGTACTTC
14 | TRBJ1-1 | . | TRBV28 | TRBD1 | CASSLGTVNTEAFF | TGTGCCAGCAGTTTGGGGACAGTGAACACTGAAGCTTTCTTT
15 | TRBJ2-5 | . | TRBV5-1 | . | CASSPGTQIGETQYF | TGCGCCAGCAGCCCCGGGACACAAATTGGAGAGACCCAGTACTTC
17 | TRBJ2-1 | . | TRBV27 | . | CASGRRAGGFSYNEQFF | TGTGCCAGCGGTCGGAGAGCGGGCGGTTTTTCCTACAATGAGCAGTTCTTC
14 | TRBJ2-6 | . | TRBV28 | . | CASEWGAGANVLTF | TGTGCCAGCGAATGGGGTGCCGGGGCCAACGTCCTGACTTTC
13 | TRBJ1-1 | few | TRBV7-8 | . | CASSQTDITEAFF | TGTGCCAGCAGCCAAACAGATATCACTGAAGCTTTCTTT
14 | TRBJ1-2 | . | TRBV6-1 | . | CASSEGSWTYGYTF | TGTGCCAGCAGTGAAGGATCCTGGACCTATGGCTACACCTTC
16 | TRBJ1-4 | . | TRBV9 | TRBD1 | CASSVGTGRENEKLFF | TGTGCCAGCAGCGTCGGGACAGGGCGAGAAAATGAAAAACTGTTTTTT
13 | TRBJ2-7 | . | TRBV2 | . | CASRLTGEGEQYF | TGTGCCAGCAGACTTACAGGGGAGGGCGAGCAGTACTTC
15 | TRBJ2-7 | . | TRBV4-2 | . | CASSQDSSLAYEQYF | TGTGCCAGCAGCCAAGATAGCTCGTTAGCCTACGAGCAGTACTTC
11 | TRBJ1-1 | . | TRBV28 | TRBD1 | CATQGGGLAFF | TGTGCGACGCAAGGAGGGGGCTTAGCTTTCTTT
16 | TRBJ1-1 | . | TRBV10-3 | TRBD1 | CAISEEQGAMNTEAFF | TGTGCCATCAGTGAGGAGCAGGGGGCGATGAACACTGAAGCTTTCTTT
15 | TRBJ2-7 | . | TRBV27 | TRBD2 | CASKGLAGGSYEQYF | TGTGCCAGCAAGGGACTAGCGGGAGGTTCCTACGAGCAGTACTTC
12 | TRBJ1-6 | . | TRBV28 | . | CASRGEFSPLHF | TGTGCCAGCAGGGGCGAGTTCTCACCCCTCCACTTT
14 | TRBJ1-2 | . | TRBV25-1 | . | CASSEAGVYYGYTF | TGTGCCAGCAGTGAAGCGGGGGTTTACTATGGCTACACCTTC
14 | TRBJ2-1 | . | TRBV4-1 | . | CASSQISLSGWQFF | TGCGCCAGCAGTCAAATCTCTCTTTCGGGATGGCAGTTCTTC
16 | TRBJ2-1 | . | TRBV28 | . | CASISSRGSSYNEQFF | TGTGCCAGCATCTCGTCTCGGGGTAGCTCCTACAATGAGCAGTTCTTC
14 | TRBJ2-7 | . | TRBV6-5 | . | CASSWENLPYEQYF | TGTGCCAGCAGTTGGGAAAATCTCCCCTACGAGCAGTACTTC
13 | TRBJ1-3 | few | TRBV27 | . | CASSLSDGNTIYF | TGTGCCAGCAGTTTATCCGATGGAAACACCATATATTTT
15 | TRBJ1-1 | . | TRBV25-1 | . | CASSPPRGADTEAFF | TGTGCCAGCAGTCCCCCGCGAGGGGCGGACACTGAAGCTTTCTTT
14 | TRBJ2-3 | . | TRBV11-3 | . | CASSLVGYTDTQYF | TGTGCCAGCAGCTTAGTGGGGTACACAGATACGCAGTATTTT
15 | TRBJ2-1 | . | TRBV5-8 | TRBD2 | CASSFRGLAGYEQFF | TGTGCCAGCAGCTTCCGGGGACTAGCGGGATATGAGCAGTTCTTC
12 | TRBJ2-7 | . | TRBV9 | TRBD1 | CASSVTGGEQYF | TGTGCCAGCAGCGTAACAGGGGGCGAGCAGTACTTC
13 | TRBJ2-1 | once | TRBV18 | TRBD1 | CASSGQGYNEQFF | TGTGCCAGCTCGGGACAGGGGTACAATGAGCAGTTCTTC
16 | TRBJ2-7 | . | TRBV19 | TRBD2 | CASSSWTSGGTYEQYF | TGTGCCAGTAGTTCTTGGACTAGCGGGGGAACCTACGAGCAGTACTTC
17 | TRBJ2-1 | . | TRBV18 | TRBD2 | CASSQIGTSGSYNEQFF | TGTGCCAGCTCACAGATCGGGACTAGCGGGAGTTACAATGAGCAGTTCTTC
14 | TRBJ1-1 | . | TRBV2 | . | CASKIDSLNTEAFF | TGTGCCAGCAAAATTGACAGTTTGAACACTGAAGCTTTCTTT
15 | TRBJ2-1 | . | TRBV10-1 | TRBD2 | CASSPTSGRAMEQFF | TGCGCCAGCAGTCCTACTAGCGGGAGGGCCATGGAGCAGTTCTTC
16 | TRBJ1-5 | . | TRBV5-3 | . | CARSLPRGPENQPQHF | TGTGCCAGAAGCCTCCCCCGGGGGCCAGAGAATCAGCCCCAGCATTTT
13 | TRBJ2-1 | . | TRBV6-5 | TRBD2 | CASRRLAGDEQFF | TGTGCCAGCAGGCGACTAGCGGGAGATGAGCAGTTCTTC
16 | TRBJ2-6 | . | TRBV5-1 | . | CASSDTTYSGANVLTF | TGCGCCAGCAGCGACACAACCTACTCTGGGGCCAACGTCCTGACTTTC
18 | TRBJ2-1 | . | TRBV9 | TRBD2 | CASSATVSGLAATNEQFF | TGTGCCAGCAGCGCCACGGTTTCGGGACTAGCGGCCACCAATGAGCAGTTCTTC
15 | TRBJ2-2 | . | TRBV5-1 | . | CASASLAENTGELFF | TGCGCCAGCGCCAGCCTGGCAGAGAACACCGGGGAGCTGTTTTTT
12 | TRBJ1-4 | . | TRBV6-1 | . | CASTWRNEKLFF | TGTGCCAGCACTTGGCGAAATGAAAAACTGTTTTTT